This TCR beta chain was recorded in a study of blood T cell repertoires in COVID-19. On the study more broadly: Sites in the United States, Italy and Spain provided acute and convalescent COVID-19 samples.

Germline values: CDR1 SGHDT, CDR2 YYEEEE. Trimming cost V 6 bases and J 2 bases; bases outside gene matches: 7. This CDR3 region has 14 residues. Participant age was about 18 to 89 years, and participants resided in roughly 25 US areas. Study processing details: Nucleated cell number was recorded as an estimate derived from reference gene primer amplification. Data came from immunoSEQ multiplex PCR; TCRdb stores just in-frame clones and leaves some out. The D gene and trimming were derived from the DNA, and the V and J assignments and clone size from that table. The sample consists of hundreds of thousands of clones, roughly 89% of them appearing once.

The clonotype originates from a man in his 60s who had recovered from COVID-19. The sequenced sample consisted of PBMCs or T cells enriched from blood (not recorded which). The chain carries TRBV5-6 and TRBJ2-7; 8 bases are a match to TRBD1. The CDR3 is CASKLTGVTYEQYF. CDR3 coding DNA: TGTGCCAGCAAGCTGACAGGGGTAACCTACGAGCAGTACTTC.